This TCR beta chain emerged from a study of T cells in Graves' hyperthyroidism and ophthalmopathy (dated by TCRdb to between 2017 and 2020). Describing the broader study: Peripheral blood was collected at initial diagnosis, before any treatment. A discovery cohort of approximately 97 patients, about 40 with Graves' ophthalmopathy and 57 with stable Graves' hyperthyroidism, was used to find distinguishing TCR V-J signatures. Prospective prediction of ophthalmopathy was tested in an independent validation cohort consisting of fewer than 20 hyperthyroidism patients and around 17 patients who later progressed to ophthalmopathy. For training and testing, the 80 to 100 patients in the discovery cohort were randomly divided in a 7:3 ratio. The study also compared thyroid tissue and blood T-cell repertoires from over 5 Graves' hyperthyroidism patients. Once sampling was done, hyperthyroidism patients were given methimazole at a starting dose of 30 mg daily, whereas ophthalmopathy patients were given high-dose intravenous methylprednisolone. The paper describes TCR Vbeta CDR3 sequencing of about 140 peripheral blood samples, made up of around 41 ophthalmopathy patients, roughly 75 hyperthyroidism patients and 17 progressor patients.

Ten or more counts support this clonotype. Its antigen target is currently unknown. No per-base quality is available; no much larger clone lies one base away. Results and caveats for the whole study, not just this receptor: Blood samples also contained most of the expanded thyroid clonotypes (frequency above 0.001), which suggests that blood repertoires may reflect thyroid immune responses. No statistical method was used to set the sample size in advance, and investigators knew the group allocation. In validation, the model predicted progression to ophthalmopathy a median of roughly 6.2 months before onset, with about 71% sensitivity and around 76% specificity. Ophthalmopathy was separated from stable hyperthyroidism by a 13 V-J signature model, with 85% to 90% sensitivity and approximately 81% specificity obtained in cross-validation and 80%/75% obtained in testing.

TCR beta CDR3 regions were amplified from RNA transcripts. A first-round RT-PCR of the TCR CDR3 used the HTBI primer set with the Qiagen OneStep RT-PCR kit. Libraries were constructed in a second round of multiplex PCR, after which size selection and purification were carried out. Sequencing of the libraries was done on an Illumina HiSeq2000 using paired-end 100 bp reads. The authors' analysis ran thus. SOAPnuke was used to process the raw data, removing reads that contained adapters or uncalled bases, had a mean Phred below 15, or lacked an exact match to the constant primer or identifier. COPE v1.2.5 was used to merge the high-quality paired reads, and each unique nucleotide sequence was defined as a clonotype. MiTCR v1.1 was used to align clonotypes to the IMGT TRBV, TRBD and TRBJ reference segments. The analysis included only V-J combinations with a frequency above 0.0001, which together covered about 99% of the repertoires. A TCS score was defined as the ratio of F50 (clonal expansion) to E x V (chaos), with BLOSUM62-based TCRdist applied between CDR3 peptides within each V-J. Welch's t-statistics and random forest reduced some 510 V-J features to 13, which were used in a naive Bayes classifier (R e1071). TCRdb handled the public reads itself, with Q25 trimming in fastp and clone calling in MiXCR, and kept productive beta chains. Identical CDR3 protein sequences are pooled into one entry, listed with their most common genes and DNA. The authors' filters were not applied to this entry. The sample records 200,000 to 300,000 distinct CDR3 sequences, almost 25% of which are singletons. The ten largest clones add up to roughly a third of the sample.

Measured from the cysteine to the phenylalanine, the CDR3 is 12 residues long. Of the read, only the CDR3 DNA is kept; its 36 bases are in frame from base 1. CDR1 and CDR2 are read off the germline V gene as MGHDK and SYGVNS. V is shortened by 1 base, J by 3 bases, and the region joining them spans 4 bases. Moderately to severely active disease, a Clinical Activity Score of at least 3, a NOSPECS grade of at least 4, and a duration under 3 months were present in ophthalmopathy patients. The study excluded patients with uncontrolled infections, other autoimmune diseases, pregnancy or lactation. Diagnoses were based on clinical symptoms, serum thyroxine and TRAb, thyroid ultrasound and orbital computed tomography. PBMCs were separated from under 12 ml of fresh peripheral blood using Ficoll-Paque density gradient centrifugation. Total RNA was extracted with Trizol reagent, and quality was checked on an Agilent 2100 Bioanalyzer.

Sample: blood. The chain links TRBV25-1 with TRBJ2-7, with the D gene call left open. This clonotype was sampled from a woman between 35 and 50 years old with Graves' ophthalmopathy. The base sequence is TGTGCCAGCAGTGAATTGTTCTACGAGCAGTACTTC. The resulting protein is CASSELFYEQYF.